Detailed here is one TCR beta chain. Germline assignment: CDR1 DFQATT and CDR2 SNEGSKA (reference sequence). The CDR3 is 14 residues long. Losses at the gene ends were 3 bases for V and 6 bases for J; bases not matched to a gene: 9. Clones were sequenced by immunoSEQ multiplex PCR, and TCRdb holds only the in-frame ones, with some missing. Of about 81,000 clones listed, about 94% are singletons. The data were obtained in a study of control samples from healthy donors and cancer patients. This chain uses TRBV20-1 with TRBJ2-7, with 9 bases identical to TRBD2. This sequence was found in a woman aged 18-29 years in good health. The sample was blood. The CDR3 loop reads CSASSGSAWAEQYF. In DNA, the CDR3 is TGCAGTGCTAGTAGCGGGAGCGCCTGGGCCGAGCAGTACTTC.